This TCR beta chain was captured by sequencing in a study of OX40 agonist ivuxolimab in advanced cancers. About the research overall: Every 2 weeks, ivuxolimab was infused into the patients intravenously at between 0.01 and 10 mg/kg. The study's findings and limits: Blood T cells, both CD4+ and CD8+, expanded clonally by week 6 at 0.1 to 3.0 mg/kg.

The table came from immunoSEQ multiplex PCR; TCRdb's copy has only in-frame clones and leaves some out. This table has over 65,000 clones, about 80% appearing once. Trimming took 4 bases from V and 3 from J; bases not matched to a gene: 5. The CDR3 is made up of 14 amino acids. Germline loops: CDR1 SNHLY, CDR2 FYNNEI. About this clone itself: Its antigen is not identified.

The receptor's source is an adult with an advanced solid tumor such as melanoma, head and neck, liver or kidney cancer. The sequencing used CD4+ or CD8+ T cells sorted from blood, collected in a trial of the OX40 agonist ivuxolimab. This chain joins TRBV2 and TRBJ1-1; 7 bases match TRBD1. As DNA, the CDR3 is TGTGCCAGCAGTGTTCGACAGGGTGACACTGAAGCTTTCTTT. Its translation: CASSVRQGDTEAFF.